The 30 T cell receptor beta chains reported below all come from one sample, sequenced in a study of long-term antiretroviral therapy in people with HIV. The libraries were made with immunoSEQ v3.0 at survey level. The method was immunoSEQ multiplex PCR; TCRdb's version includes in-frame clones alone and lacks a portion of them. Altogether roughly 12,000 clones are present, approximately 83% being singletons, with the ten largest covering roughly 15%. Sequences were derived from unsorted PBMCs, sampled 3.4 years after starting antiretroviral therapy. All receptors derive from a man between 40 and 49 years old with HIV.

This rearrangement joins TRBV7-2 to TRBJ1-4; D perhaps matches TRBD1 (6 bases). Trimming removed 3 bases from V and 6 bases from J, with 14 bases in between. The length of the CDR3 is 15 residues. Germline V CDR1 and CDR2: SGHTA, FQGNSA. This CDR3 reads CASSLGGRGDEKLFF. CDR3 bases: TGTGCCAGCAGCTTGGGAGGGAGGGGGGATGAAAAACTGTTTTTT. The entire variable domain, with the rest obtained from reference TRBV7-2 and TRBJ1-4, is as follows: GAGVSQSPSNKVTEKGKDVELRCDPISGHTALYWYRQSLGQGLEFLIYFQGNSAPDKSGLPSDRFSAERTGGSVSTLTIQRTQQEDSAVYLCASSLGGRGDEKLFFGSGTQLSVL.

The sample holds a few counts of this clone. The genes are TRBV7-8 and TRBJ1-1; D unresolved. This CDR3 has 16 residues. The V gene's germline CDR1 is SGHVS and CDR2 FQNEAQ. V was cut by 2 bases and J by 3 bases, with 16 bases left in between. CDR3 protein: CASSLSASRRDTEAFF. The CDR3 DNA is TGTGCCAGCAGCTTATCAGCCAGCAGAAGGGACACTGAAGCTTTCTTT.

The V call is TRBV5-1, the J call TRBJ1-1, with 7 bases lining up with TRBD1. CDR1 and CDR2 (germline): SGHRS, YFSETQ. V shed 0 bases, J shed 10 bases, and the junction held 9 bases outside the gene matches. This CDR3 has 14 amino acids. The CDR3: CASSLETGSGRAFF. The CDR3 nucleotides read TGCGCCAGCAGCTTGGAGACAGGGTCGGGTCGAGCTTTCTTT.

The CDR3 loop is CASSQAGAQETQYF. CDR3 bases: TGTGCCAGCAGCCAGGCGGGGGCACAAGAGACCCAGTACTTC. The chain recombines TRBV5-4 with TRBJ2-5; D may be TRBD2 (7 bases). The CDR3 sequence is 14 residues long. Looked up from germline, CDR1 is SGHNT and CDR2 is YYREEE (reference sequence). Trimming removed 4 bases from V and 2 bases from J, with 12 bases in between. The full variable domain, rest sourced from reference TRBV5-4 and TRBJ2-5, is ETGVTQSPTHLIKTRGQQVTLRCSSQSGHNTVSWYQQALGQGPQFIFQYYREEENGRGNFPPRFSGLQFPNYSSELNVNALELDDSALYLCASSQAGAQETQYFGPGTRLLVL.

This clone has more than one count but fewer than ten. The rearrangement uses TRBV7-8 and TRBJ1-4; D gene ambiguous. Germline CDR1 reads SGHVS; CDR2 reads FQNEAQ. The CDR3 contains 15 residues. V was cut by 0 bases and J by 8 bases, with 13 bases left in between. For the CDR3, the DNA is TGTGCCAGCAGCTTAGCGGGAACCCTTCGGGAAAAACTGTTTTTT. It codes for CASSLAGTLREKLFF.

The CDR3 protein is CASSSMIIAGGYNEQFF. The CDR3, as DNA: TGTGCCAGCAGTTCGATGATAATAGCGGGAGGCTACAATGAGCAGTTCTTC. V gene TRBV28 combines with J gene TRBJ2-1; 10 nucleotides line up with TRBD2. This CDR3 comprises 17 residues. Germline assignment: CDR1 MDHEN and CDR2 SYDVKM. Unmatched junction bases numbered 9, after V lost 4 bases and J lost 3 bases.

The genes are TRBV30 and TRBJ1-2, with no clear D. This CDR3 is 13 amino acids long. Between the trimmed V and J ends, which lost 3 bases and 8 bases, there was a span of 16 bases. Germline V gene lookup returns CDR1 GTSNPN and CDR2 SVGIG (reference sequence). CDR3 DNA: TGTGCCTGGAGAGTTCCGGGATCTGGGGGCTACACCTTC. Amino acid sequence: CAWRVPGSGGYTF.

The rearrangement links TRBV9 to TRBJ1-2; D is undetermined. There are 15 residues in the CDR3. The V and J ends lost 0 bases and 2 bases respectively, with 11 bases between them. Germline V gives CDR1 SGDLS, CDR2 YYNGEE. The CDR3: CASSVAARENYGYTF. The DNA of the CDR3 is TGTGCCAGCAGCGTAGCGGCGAGAGAAAACTATGGCTACACCTTC.

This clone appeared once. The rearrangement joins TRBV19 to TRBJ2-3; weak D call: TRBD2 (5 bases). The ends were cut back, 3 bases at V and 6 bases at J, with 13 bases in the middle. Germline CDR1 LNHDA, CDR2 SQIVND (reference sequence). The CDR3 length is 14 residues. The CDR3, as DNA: TGTGCCAGTAGTATGACGACGGCGGGTGATACGCAGTATTTT. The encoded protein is CASSMTTAGDTQYF. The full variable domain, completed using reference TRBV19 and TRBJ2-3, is DGGITQSPKYLFRKEGQNVTLSCEQNLNHDAMYWYRQDPGQGLRLIYYSQIVNDFQKGDIAEGYSVSREKKESFPLTVTSAQKNPTAFYLCASSMTTAGDTQYFGPGTRLTVL.

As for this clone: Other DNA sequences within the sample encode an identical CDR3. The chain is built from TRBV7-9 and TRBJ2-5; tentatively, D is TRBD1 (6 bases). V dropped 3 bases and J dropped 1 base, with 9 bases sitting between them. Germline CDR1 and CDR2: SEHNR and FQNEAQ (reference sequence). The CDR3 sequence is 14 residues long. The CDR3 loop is CASSFPTGQETQYF. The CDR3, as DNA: TGTGCCAGCAGCTTCCCGACAGGCCAAGAGACCCAGTACTTC.

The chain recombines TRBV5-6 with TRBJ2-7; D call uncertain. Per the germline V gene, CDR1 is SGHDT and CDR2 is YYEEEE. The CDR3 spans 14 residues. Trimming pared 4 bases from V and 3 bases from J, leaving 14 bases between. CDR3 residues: CASSPGGFYYEQYF. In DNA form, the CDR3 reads TGTGCCAGCAGCCCAGGTGGTTTTTACTACGAGCAGTACTTC.

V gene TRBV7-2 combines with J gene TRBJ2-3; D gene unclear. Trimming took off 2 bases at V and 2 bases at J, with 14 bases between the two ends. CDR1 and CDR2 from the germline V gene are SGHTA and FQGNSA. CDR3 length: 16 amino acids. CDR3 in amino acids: CASSLLGGSTTDTQYF. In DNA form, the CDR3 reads TGTGCCAGCAGCTTATTAGGCGGCAGTACCACAGATACGCAGTATTTT.

The CDR3 loop reads CASSGLMSQYF. In DNA, the CDR3 is TGTGCCAGCAGTGGGTTGATGTCCCAGTACTTC. This sequence joins TRBV6-1 and TRBJ2-5; no definite D call. Trimming cost V 4 bases and J 9 bases, with 9 bases left between them. The CDR3 is 11 amino acids. Per germline, CDR1 MNHNS and CDR2 SASEGT.

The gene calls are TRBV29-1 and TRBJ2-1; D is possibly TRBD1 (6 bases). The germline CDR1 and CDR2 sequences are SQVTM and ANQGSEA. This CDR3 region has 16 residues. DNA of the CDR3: TGCAGGGCCCCAGTTTACAGGGACCGCTCCTACAATGAGCAGTTCTTC. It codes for CRAPVYRDRSYNEQFF.

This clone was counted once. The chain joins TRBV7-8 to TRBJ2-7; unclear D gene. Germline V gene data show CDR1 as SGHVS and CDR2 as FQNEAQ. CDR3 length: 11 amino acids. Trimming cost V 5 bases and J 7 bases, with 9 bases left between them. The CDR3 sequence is CASSPRGEQYF. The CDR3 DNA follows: TGTGCCAGCAGCCCCCGCGGTGAGCAGTACTTC.

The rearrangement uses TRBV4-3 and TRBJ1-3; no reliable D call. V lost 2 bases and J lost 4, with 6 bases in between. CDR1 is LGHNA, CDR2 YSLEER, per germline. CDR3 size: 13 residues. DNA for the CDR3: TGCGCCAGCAGCCAAAACAAAGGAAACACCATATATTTT. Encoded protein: CASSQNKGNTIYF.

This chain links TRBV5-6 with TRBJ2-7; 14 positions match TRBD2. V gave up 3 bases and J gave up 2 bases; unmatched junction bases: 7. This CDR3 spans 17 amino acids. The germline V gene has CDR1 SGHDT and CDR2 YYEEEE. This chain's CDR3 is CASSYGLAGGPTYEQYF. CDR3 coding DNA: TGTGCCAGCAGCTATGGACTAGCGGGGGGCCCCACCTACGAGCAGTACTTC.

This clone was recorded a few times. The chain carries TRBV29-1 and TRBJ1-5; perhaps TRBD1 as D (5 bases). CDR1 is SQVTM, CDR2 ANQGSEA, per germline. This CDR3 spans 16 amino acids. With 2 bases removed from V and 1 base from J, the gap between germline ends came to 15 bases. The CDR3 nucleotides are TGCAGCGTTGAAAGGCTTAGGGGACTGAGCAATCAGCCCCAGCATTTT. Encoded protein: CSVERLRGLSNQPQHF.

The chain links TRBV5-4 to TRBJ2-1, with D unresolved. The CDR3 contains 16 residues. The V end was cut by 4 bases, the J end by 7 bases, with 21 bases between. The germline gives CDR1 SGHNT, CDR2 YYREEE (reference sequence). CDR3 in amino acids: CASSRSEWWSNNEQFF. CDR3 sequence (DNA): TGTGCCAGCAGCCGATCTGAGTGGTGGAGCAATAATGAGCAGTTCTTC.

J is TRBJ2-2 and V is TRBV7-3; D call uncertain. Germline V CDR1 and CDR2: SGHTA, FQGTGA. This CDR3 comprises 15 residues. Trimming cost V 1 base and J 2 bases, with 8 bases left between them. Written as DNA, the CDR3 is TGTGCCAGCAGCTTAATTAAGGAAAACACCGGGGAGCTGTTTTTT. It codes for CASSLIKENTGELFF.

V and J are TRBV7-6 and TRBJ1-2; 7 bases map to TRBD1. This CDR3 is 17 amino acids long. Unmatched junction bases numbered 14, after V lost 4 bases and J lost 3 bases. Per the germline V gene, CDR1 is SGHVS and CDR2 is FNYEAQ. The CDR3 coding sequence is TGTGCCAGCAGCTCAGGTGGGATGACAGGGAGTGACTATGGCTACACCTTC. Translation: CASSSGGMTGSDYGYTF.

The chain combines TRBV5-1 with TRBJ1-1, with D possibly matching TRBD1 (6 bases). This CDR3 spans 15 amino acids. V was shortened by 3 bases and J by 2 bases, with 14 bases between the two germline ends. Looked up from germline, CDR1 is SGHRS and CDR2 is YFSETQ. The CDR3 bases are TGCGCCAGCAGCTGGGGTGGGGGGCAAAACACTGAAGCTTTCTTT. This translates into CASSWGGGQNTEAFF.

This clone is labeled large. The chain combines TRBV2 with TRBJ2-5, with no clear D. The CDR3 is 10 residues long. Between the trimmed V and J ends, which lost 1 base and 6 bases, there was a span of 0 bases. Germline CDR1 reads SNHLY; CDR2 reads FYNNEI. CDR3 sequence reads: CASSEETQYF. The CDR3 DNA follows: TGTGCCAGCAGTGAAGAGACCCAGTACTTC.

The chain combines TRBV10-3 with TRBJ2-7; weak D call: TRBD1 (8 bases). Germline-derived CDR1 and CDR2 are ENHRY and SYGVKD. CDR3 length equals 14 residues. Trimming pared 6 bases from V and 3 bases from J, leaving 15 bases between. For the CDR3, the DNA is TGTGCCATCAGCCCAACAGGGGGGGACTACGAGCAGTACTTC. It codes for CAISPTGGDYEQYF.

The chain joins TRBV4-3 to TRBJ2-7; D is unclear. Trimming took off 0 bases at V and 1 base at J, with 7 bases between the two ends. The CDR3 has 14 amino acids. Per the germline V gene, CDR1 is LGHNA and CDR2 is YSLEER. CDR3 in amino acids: CASSQETRSYEQYF. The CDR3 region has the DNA TGCGCCAGCAGCCAAGAGACAAGATCCTACGAGCAGTACTTC.

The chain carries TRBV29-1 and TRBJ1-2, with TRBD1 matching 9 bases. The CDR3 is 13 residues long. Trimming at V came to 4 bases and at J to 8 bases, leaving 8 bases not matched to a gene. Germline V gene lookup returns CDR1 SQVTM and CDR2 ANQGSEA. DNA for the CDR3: TGCAGCGTTGTGCACAGGGGGCGAGAGGGCTACACCTTC. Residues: CSVVHRGREGYTF.

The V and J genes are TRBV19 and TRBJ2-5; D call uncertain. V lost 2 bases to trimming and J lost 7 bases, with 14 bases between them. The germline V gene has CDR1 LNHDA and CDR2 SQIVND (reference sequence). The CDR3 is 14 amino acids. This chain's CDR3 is CASSIKTLPRTQYF. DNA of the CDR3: TGTGCCAGTAGTATAAAGACCCTCCCTAGGACCCAGTACTTC. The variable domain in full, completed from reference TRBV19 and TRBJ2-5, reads DGGITQSPKYLFRKEGQNVTLSCEQNLNHDAMYWYRQDPGQGLRLIYYSQIVNDFQKGDIAEGYSVSREKKESFPLTVTSAQKNPTAFYLCASSIKTLPRTQYFGPGTRLLVL.

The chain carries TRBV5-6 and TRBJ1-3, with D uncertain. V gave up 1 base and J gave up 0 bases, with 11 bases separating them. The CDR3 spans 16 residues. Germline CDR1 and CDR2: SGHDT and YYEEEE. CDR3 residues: CASSLLAAYSGNTIYF. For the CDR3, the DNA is TGTGCCAGCAGCTTGCTGGCTGCCTACTCTGGAAACACCATATATTTT.

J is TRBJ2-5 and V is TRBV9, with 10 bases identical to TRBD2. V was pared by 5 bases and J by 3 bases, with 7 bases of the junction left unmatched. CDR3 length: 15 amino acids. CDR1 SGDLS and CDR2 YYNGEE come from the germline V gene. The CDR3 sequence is CASRSELAGEETQYF. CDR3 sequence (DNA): TGTGCCAGCAGGTCGGAGCTAGCGGGAGAAGAGACCCAGTACTTC.

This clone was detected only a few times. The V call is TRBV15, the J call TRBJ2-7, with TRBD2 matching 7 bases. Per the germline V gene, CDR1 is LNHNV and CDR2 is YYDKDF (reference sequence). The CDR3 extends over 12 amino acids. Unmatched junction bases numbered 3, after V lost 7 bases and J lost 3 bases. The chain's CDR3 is CATKAGDYEQYF. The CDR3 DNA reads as TGTGCCACCAAGGCGGGAGACTACGAGCAGTACTTC.